These T cell receptor beta chains were read from a single sample in a study of blood T cell repertoires in COVID-19. TCRdb's table, derived via immunoSEQ multiplex PCR, lists solely in-frame clones and lacks some. The data show tens of thousands of clones, 85% to 95% seen once. Source material: peripheral blood. Receptor source: a middle-aged man with acute or convalescent COVID-19. CDR3s include the opening cysteine and the closing phenylalanine or tryptophan. Fields, in order: J gene, clone size, CDR3 length, D gene, V gene, CDR3 protein, CDR3 DNA. The D gene is left open where the match is weak. Clone size is not always given. Where it is, it says once, few, many or a class for expanded clones.

J: TRBJ1-5
size: NA
length: 21
D: TRBD1
V: TRBV12-5
CDR3: CASGLFTSGTGSSRSNQPQHF
DNA: TGTGCTAGTGGTTTGTTTACATCCGGGACAGGTTCGTCTAGGAGCAATCAGCCCCAGCATTTT

J: TRBJ2-5
size: NA
length: 13
D: TRBD1
V: TRBV29-1
CDR3: CSDSGQGRETQYF
DNA: TGCAGCGACTCAGGACAGGGAAGGGAGACCCAGTACTTC

J: TRBJ2-7
size: NA
length: 14
D: NA
V: TRBV19
CDR3: CASKSGDANYEQYF
DNA: TGTGCCAGTAAGTCAGGGGACGCGAACTACGAGCAGTACTTC

J: TRBJ1-2
size: NA
length: 15
D: NA
V: TRBV23-1
CDR3: CASSPGDVGSYGYTF
DNA: TGCGCCAGCAGTCCAGGGGACGTCGGGTCCTATGGCTACACCTTC

J: TRBJ1-4
size: NA
length: 10
D: NA
V: TRBV19
CDR3: CASSPTGRAF
DNA: TGTGCCAGTAGTCCGACAGGTAGGGCGTTT

J: TRBJ2-3
size: NA
length: 14
D: TRBD2
V: TRBV7-2
CDR3: CASSRLADTDTQYF
DNA: TGTGCCAGCAGTCGACTAGCGGACACAGATACGCAGTATTTT

J: TRBJ1-2
size: NA
length: 15
D: TRBD1
V: TRBV9
CDR3: CASSPQQGLQEGYTF
DNA: TGTGCCAGCAGCCCACAACAGGGGCTCCAGGAGGGCTACACCTTC

J: TRBJ2-2
size: NA
length: 11
D: NA
V: TRBV27
CDR3: CASKGGGELFF
DNA: TGTGCCAGCAAAGGAGGCGGGGAGCTGTTTTTT

J: TRBJ2-7
size: once
length: 14
D: NA
V: TRBV5-6
CDR3: CASSLAVRDYEQYF
DNA: TGTGCCAGCAGCTTGGCCGTCAGGGACTACGAGCAGTACTTC

J: TRBJ1-1
size: NA
length: 15
D: NA
V: TRBV10-1
CDR3: CASSESNRKNTEAFF
DNA: TGCGCCAGCAGTGAGTCTAATAGAAAGAACACTGAAGCTTTCTTT

J: TRBJ2-2
size: NA
length: 19
D: TRBD2
V: TRBV11-2
CDR3: CASSFTGGLAGGNTGELFF
DNA: TGTGCCAGCAGCTTTACGGGGGGACTAGCGGGAGGGAACACCGGGGAGCTGTTTTTT

J: TRBJ2-3
size: NA
length: 16
D: TRBD2
V: TRBV20-1
CDR3: CSASRTLAGTTDTQYF
DNA: TGCAGTGCTAGTCGCACCCTAGCGGGTACCACAGATACGCAGTATTTT

J: TRBJ2-5
size: NA
length: 16
D: TRBD2
V: TRBV5-4
CDR3: CASSLQTSGRGETQYF
DNA: TGTGCCAGCAGCCTACAGACTAGCGGGAGAGGGGAGACCCAGTACTTC

J: TRBJ1-5
size: NA
length: 13
D: NA
V: TRBV15
CDR3: CATSSLSNQPQHF
DNA: TGTGCCACCAGCAGCCTAAGCAATCAGCCCCAGCATTTT

J: TRBJ2-1
size: NA
length: 15
D: TRBD2
V: TRBV19
CDR3: CASSISGSFGNEQFF
DNA: TGTGCCAGTAGTATTAGCGGGAGTTTCGGTAATGAGCAGTTCTTC

J: TRBJ1-1
size: NA
length: 16
D: TRBD1
V: TRBV5-1
CDR3: CASLRGDRGLNTEAFF
DNA: TGCGCCAGCCTACGCGGGGACAGAGGCTTGAACACTGAAGCTTTCTTT

J: TRBJ2-5
size: once
length: 14
D: TRBD1
V: TRBV19
CDR3: CASRGTGGQETQYF
DNA: TGTGCCAGTAGGGGGACAGGGGGGCAAGAGACCCAGTACTTC

J: TRBJ2-7
size: NA
length: 17
D: TRBD2
V: TRBV6-1
CDR3: CASSGAGGYSNSYEQYF
DNA: TGTGCCAGCAGTGGAGCGGGAGGGTATTCTAATTCCTACGAGCAGTACTTC

J: TRBJ2-3
size: once
length: 16
D: TRBD1
V: TRBV27
CDR3: CASSRGGQGSTDTQYF
DNA: TGTGCCAGCAGCCGAGGGGGACAGGGGAGCACAGATACGCAGTATTTT

J: TRBJ2-5
size: NA
length: 15
D: TRBD2
V: TRBV6-4
CDR3: CASSPTAGGQETQYF
DNA: TGTGCCAGCAGTCCTACAGCGGGAGGTCAAGAGACCCAGTACTTC

J: TRBJ2-2
size: NA
length: 14
D: NA
V: TRBV6-6
CDR3: CASSPQGRTGELFF
DNA: TGTGCCAGCAGTCCCCAGGGGCGGACCGGGGAGCTGTTTTTT

J: TRBJ1-3
size: NA
length: 17
D: NA
V: TRBV19
CDR3: CASRTSHGVRTGNTIYF
DNA: TGTGCCAGTAGAACCTCTCACGGGGTACGGACTGGAAACACCATATATTTT

J: TRBJ2-7
size: NA
length: 16
D: TRBD1
V: TRBV30
CDR3: CAWSVDRTGVTYEQYF
DNA: TGTGCCTGGAGTGTAGATCGGACAGGGGTCACCTACGAGCAGTACTTC

J: TRBJ2-7
size: NA
length: 16
D: TRBD2
V: TRBV4-2
CDR3: CASSQGTSGREYEQYF
DNA: TGTGCCAGCAGCCAAGGGACTAGCGGGAGAGAGTACGAGCAGTACTTC

J: TRBJ2-3
size: NA
length: 15
D: TRBD1
V: TRBV11-2
CDR3: CASSLTGIVTDTQYF
DNA: TGTGCCAGCAGCCTGACAGGGATCGTCACAGATACGCAGTATTTT

J: TRBJ1-5
size: NA
length: 14
D: NA
V: TRBV7-2
CDR3: CASSFPRQAQPQHF
DNA: TGTGCCAGCAGCTTTCCGAGACAGGCTCAGCCCCAGCATTTT

J: TRBJ1-6
size: once
length: 16
D: TRBD1
V: TRBV18
CDR3: CASSPWDRSINSPLHF
DNA: TGTGCCAGCTCTCCTTGGGACAGGTCCATCAATTCACCCCTCCACTTT

J: TRBJ2-3
size: once
length: 16
D: TRBD1
V: TRBV11-2
CDR3: CASSLDWTGSLSTQYF
DNA: TGTGCCAGCAGCTTAGACTGGACAGGGAGCTTAAGTACGCAGTATTTT

J: TRBJ2-1
size: NA
length: 16
D: TRBD2
V: TRBV28
CDR3: CASSVTGTSTNNEQFF
DNA: TGTGCCAGCAGTGTAACCGGGACTAGCACGAACAATGAGCAGTTCTTC

J: TRBJ2-7
size: NA
length: 14
D: TRBD1
V: TRBV19
CDR3: CASSTQTGIYEQYF
DNA: TGTGCCAGTAGTACTCAGACAGGGATCTACGAGCAGTACTTC

J: TRBJ1-3
size: once
length: 16
D: NA
V: TRBV6-5
CDR3: CASSYQDSPFGNTIYF
DNA: TGTGCCAGCAGTTACCAGGACAGCCCGTTTGGAAACACCATATATTTT

J: TRBJ2-1
size: NA
length: 14
D: TRBD2
V: TRBV5-1
CDR3: CASSVTSGSNEQFF
DNA: TGCGCCAGCAGCGTGACTAGCGGGAGTAATGAGCAGTTCTTC

J: TRBJ2-7
size: few
length: 13
D: NA
V: TRBV24-1
CDR3: CATSTDSSYEQYF
DNA: TGTGCCACCAGTACCGACAGTTCCTACGAGCAGTACTTC

J: TRBJ2-3
size: NA
length: 15
D: NA
V: TRBV19
CDR3: CASSSSSSSTDTQYF
DNA: TGTGCCAGTAGTTCCTCTAGCTCTAGCACAGATACGCAGTATTTT

J: TRBJ1-2
size: NA
length: 12
D: NA
V: TRBV11-3
CDR3: CASSQGGTGYTF
DNA: TGTGCCAGCAGCCAGGGCGGGACTGGCTACACCTTC

J: TRBJ2-7
size: NA
length: 15
D: TRBD2
V: TRBV7-2
CDR3: CASSLLAGVWSEQYF
DNA: TGTGCCAGCAGTTTACTAGCGGGAGTGTGGTCCGAGCAGTACTTC

J: TRBJ2-5
size: NA
length: 14
D: TRBD1
V: TRBV6-1
CDR3: CASSERDRGRQQYF
DNA: TGTGCCAGCAGTGAAAGGGACAGGGGCCGACAACAGTACTTC

J: TRBJ2-1
size: NA
length: 16
D: TRBD2
V: TRBV10-3
CDR3: CAINRAGTSGREKQFF
DNA: TGTGCCATCAACCGAGCCGGGACTAGCGGGAGGGAAAAGCAGTTCTTC

J: TRBJ1-2
size: NA
length: 13
D: NA
V: TRBV18
CDR3: CASSPTDIYGYTF
DNA: TGTGCCAGCTCACCGACAGACATCTATGGCTACACCTTC

J: TRBJ1-6
size: NA
length: 14
D: NA
V: TRBV28
CDR3: CASSPGAYNSPLHF
DNA: TGTGCCAGCAGCCCCGGAGCTTATAATTCACCCCTCCACTTT

J: TRBJ2-1
size: once
length: 13
D: TRBD2
V: TRBV24-1
CDR3: CATAGGSRNEQFF
DNA: TGTGCCACCGCGGGGGGGAGTCGGAATGAGCAGTTCTTC

J: TRBJ1-2
size: NA
length: 15
D: NA
V: TRBV19
CDR3: CASSPSGGFSYGYTF
DNA: TGTGCCAGTAGTCCGAGCGGCGGATTCAGCTATGGCTACACCTTC

J: TRBJ1-2
size: NA
length: 14
D: NA
V: TRBV6-5
CDR3: CASSYSRGAKGYTF
DNA: TGTGCCAGCAGTTACTCTCGGGGGGCGAAGGGCTACACCTTC

J: TRBJ2-5
size: NA
length: 15
D: TRBD1
V: TRBV5-1
CDR3: CASSLTGGKGETQYF
DNA: TGCGCCAGCAGCTTGACAGGGGGCAAAGGAGAGACCCAGTACTTC

J: TRBJ2-1
size: NA
length: 14
D: TRBD1
V: TRBV2
CDR3: CASSSDRVGNEQFF
DNA: TGTGCCAGCAGCTCGGACAGGGTCGGTAATGAGCAGTTCTTC

J: TRBJ2-3
size: NA
length: 13
D: NA
V: TRBV5-6
CDR3: CASSQDSTDTQYF
DNA: TGTGCCAGCAGCCAAGACTCCACAGATACGCAGTATTTT

J: TRBJ1-6
size: NA
length: 17
D: TRBD1
V: TRBV5-1
CDR3: CASSETYRQGAGSPLHF
DNA: TGCGCCAGCAGCGAAACCTACCGACAGGGGGCCGGATCACCCCTCCACTTT